The rows below give T cell receptor beta chains drawn from one sample of a study of blood T cell repertoires in COVID-19. Clones were read by immunoSEQ multiplex PCR, and TCRdb kept only the in-frame ones, dropping some. The sample carries roughly 200,000 clones, around 86% recorded once. The material sequenced was peripheral blood. The source is a man in his forties with acute or convalescent COVID-19. Both conserved end residues are part of each CDR3. D genes are given only for firm matches. Clone sizes are given selectively: once, few, many, or a class where the clone is expanded.

V gene: TRBV2
clone size: -
D gene: TRBD2
J gene: TRBJ2-7
CDR3 DNA: TGTGCCAGTAACATGGGACTAGCGGGCGCCTCGCAGTACTTC
CDR3 protein: CASNMGLAGASQYF

V gene: TRBV10-2
clone size: -
D gene: TRBD2
J gene: TRBJ2-5
CDR3 DNA: TGCGCCAGCATGACTAGCGGGGGGCATCAAGAGACCCAGTACTTC
CDR3 protein: CASMTSGGHQETQYF

V gene: TRBV4-3
clone size: -
D gene: -
J gene: TRBJ1-1
CDR3 DNA: TGCGCCAGCAGCCTCGGGGTCATGAACACTGAAGCTTTCTTT
CDR3 protein: CASSLGVMNTEAFF

V gene: TRBV19
clone size: -
D gene: -
J gene: TRBJ1-1
CDR3 DNA: TGTGCCAGTAGTATTCCCGACCTTGCGGGACGGAGGGACACTGAAGCTTTCTTT
CDR3 protein: CASSIPDLAGRRDTEAFF

V gene: TRBV2
clone size: -
D gene: -
J gene: TRBJ1-1
CDR3 DNA: TGTGCCAGCAGTGACGGGATTGCGAACACTGAAGCTTTCTTT
CDR3 protein: CASSDGIANTEAFF

V gene: TRBV7-9
clone size: -
D gene: -
J gene: TRBJ1-4
CDR3 DNA: TGTGCCAGCAGCTCCCCGGCACAGGGCGACAAACTGTTTTTT
CDR3 protein: CASSSPAQGDKLFF

V gene: TRBV3-1/TRBV3-2
clone size: -
D gene: TRBD1
J gene: TRBJ2-2
CDR3 DNA: TGTGCCAGCAGCCAATTCACTAAGTACTGGCGGACAGGCTGGACCACCGGGGAGCTGTTTTTT
CDR3 protein: CASSQFTKYWRTGWTTGELFF

V gene: TRBV4-2
clone size: -
D gene: -
J gene: TRBJ2-2
CDR3 DNA: TGTGCCAGCAGCCGGGTAGGGTCCCAGGGCACCGGGGAGCTGTTTTTT
CDR3 protein: CASSRVGSQGTGELFF

V gene: TRBV19
clone size: once
D gene: -
J gene: TRBJ2-7
CDR3 DNA: TGTGCCAGTAGTGCACGGGGTTGGGACGAGCAGTACTTC
CDR3 protein: CASSARGWDEQYF

V gene: TRBV7-7
clone size: few
D gene: TRBD1
J gene: TRBJ2-2
CDR3 DNA: TGTGCCAGCAGCTTTGGGACAGGGGGCATGGACACCGGGGAGCTGTTTTTT
CDR3 protein: CASSFGTGGMDTGELFF

V gene: TRBV2
clone size: -
D gene: TRBD2
J gene: TRBJ2-2
CDR3 DNA: TGTGCCAGCAGTGTAGCTAGCGGGGGGAACACCGGGGAGCTGTTTTTT
CDR3 protein: CASSVASGGNTGELFF

V gene: TRBV4-1
clone size: -
D gene: -
J gene: TRBJ1-2
CDR3 DNA: TGCGCCAGCAGCCCGAGTAGGATCGGGGGCTACACCTTC
CDR3 protein: CASSPSRIGGYTF

V gene: TRBV6-5
clone size: -
D gene: -
J gene: TRBJ2-2
CDR3 DNA: TGTGCCAGCAGGGATCCGGGATTCACCGGGGAGCTGTTTTTT
CDR3 protein: CASRDPGFTGELFF

V gene: TRBV7-2
clone size: -
D gene: TRBD1
J gene: TRBJ2-5
CDR3 DNA: TGTGCCAGCAGCCTTTACGACAGGGTAGGCCAAGAGACCCAGTACTTC
CDR3 protein: CASSLYDRVGQETQYF

V gene: TRBV19
clone size: -
D gene: -
J gene: TRBJ1-5
CDR3 DNA: TGTGCCAGTACCCAGGATCTTAGTCAGCCCCAGCATTTT
CDR3 protein: CASTQDLSQPQHF

V gene: TRBV5-1
clone size: -
D gene: -
J gene: TRBJ2-5
CDR3 DNA: TGCGCCAGCAGCTTGAATGGGCGAACGCAAGAGACCCAGTACTTC
CDR3 protein: CASSLNGRTQETQYF

V gene: TRBV12-3/TRBV12-4
clone size: -
D gene: -
J gene: TRBJ1-2
CDR3 DNA: TGTGCCAGCAGTTTCGGGGTTGCCTATGGCTACACCTTC
CDR3 protein: CASSFGVAYGYTF

V gene: TRBV11-2
clone size: -
D gene: -
J gene: TRBJ1-2
CDR3 DNA: TGTGCCAGCAGCTCGGGGAGAAACACAGTTTATGGCTACACCTTC
CDR3 protein: CASSSGRNTVYGYTF

V gene: TRBV3-1/TRBV3-2
clone size: -
D gene: -
J gene: TRBJ2-5
CDR3 DNA: TGTGCCAGCTCCCCTAGGCGGGACCAAGAGACCCAGTACTTC
CDR3 protein: CASSPRRDQETQYF

V gene: TRBV12-3/TRBV12-4
clone size: -
D gene: -
J gene: TRBJ2-1
CDR3 DNA: TGTGCCAGCAGTTTTGCTCCGGGGAATGAGCAGTTCTTC
CDR3 protein: CASSFAPGNEQFF

V gene: TRBV5-1
clone size: -
D gene: -
J gene: TRBJ2-6
CDR3 DNA: TGCGCCAGCAGCTCTTCCTCCGTCTCTGGGGCCAACGTCCTGACTTTC
CDR3 protein: CASSSSSVSGANVLTF

V gene: TRBV9
clone size: -
D gene: TRBD2
J gene: TRBJ2-7
CDR3 DNA: TGTGCCAGCAGCGTAGATCTAGCGGGGGGGCGGGAGCAGTACTTC
CDR3 protein: CASSVDLAGGREQYF

V gene: TRBV10-2
clone size: -
D gene: TRBD1
J gene: TRBJ1-4
CDR3 DNA: TGCGCCAGCACTACAGGGGGGACTAATGAAAAACTGTTTTTT
CDR3 protein: CASTTGGTNEKLFF